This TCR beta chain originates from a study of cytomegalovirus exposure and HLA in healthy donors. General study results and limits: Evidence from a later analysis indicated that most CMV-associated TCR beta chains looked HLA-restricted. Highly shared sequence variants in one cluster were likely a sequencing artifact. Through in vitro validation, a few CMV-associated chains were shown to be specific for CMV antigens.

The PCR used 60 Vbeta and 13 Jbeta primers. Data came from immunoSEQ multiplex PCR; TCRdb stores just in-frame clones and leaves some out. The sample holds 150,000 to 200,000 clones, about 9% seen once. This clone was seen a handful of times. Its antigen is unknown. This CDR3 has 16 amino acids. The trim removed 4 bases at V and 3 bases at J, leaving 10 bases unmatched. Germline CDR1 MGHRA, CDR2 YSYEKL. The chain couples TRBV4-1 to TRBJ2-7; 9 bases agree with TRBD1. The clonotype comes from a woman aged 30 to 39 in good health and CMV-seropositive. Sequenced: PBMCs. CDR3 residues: CASSRPGGQGNYEQYF. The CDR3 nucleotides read TGCGCCAGCAGCCGCCCCGGAGGACAGGGGAACTACGAGCAGTACTTC.